This entry lists 12 T cell receptor beta chains sequenced from one sample in a study of neurological immune-mediated disorders. TCRdb reanalysed the 5' RACE reads using MiXCR and keeps one entry per CDR3 protein. The table records about 52,000 distinct CDR3 sequences, roughly 3.8% of them present only once. Sequencing was performed on PBMCs. The receptors were gathered from a man in his sixties with multiple sclerosis.

The chain links TRBV4-1 to TRBJ1-5; a weak D match, TRBD1 (5 bases). Trimming removed 1 base from V and 7 bases from J, with 11 bases in between. Germline assignment: CDR1 MGHRA and CDR2 YSYEKL. CDR3 length: 14 amino acids. This CDR3 reads CASSQGQGDQPQHF. CDR3 nucleotides: TGCGCCAGCAGCCAAGGGCAGGGAGACCAGCCCCAGCATTTT.

The table lists this clonotype with many counts. This chain connects TRBV6-2 or TRBV6-3 to TRBJ2-1; possible D gene TRBD2, 5 bases. The CDR3 length is 15 residues. V was shortened by 5 bases and J by 3 bases, with 14 bases between the two germline ends. Per germline, CDR1 MNHEY and CDR2 SVGEGT. The CDR3 reads CASSKSPRDYNEQFF. CDR3 nucleotides: TGTGCCAGCAGTAAGAGTCCGAGGGACTACAATGAGCAGTTCTTC.

This clonotype has just one count. V is TRBV5-1 and J is TRBJ2-2, with D tentatively TRBD1 (6 bases). Trimming took 2 bases from V and 4 from J, leaving 12 bases between them. The CDR3 runs 15 residues. Germline values: CDR1 SGHRS, CDR2 YFSETQ. The CDR3 here is CASSLPTGFTGELFF. The CDR3 DNA is TGCGCCAGCAGCTTACCCACAGGGTTCACCGGGGAGCTGTTTTTT.

This clonotype was recorded a few times. Possible read error: a much larger clone is one base away. Because it lacks the conserved phenylalanine or tryptophan at the end, this CDR3 is likely a read error. This sequence joins TRBV6-1 and TRBJ2-4; no definite D call. Trimming took off 2 bases at V and 4 bases at J, with 3 bases between the two ends. This CDR3 spans 12 amino acids. Germline-derived CDR1 and CDR2 are MNHNS and SASEGT. CDR3 coding DNA: TGTGCCAGCAGTGAATTTAAAAACATTCAGTACTAC. Its protein is CASSEFKNIQYY.

This clonotype was counted ten times or more. The chain links TRBV5-1 to TRBJ2-1; tentative D call: TRBD2 (6 bases). Germline CDR1 and CDR2: SGHRS and YFSETQ. This CDR3 region has 15 residues. V dropped 3 bases and J dropped 7 bases, with 17 bases sitting between them. CDR3 bases: TGCGCCAGCAGCTCCCTCGGGGGTGAGAGTAATGAGCAGTTCTTC. This encodes CASSSLGGESNEQFF.

This clonotype came up many times. V is TRBV28 and J is TRBJ1-4; maybe TRBD1 (6 bases). Germline CDR1 reads MDHEN; CDR2 reads SYDVKM. The CDR3 totals 13 residues. CDR3 DNA: TGTGCGGGGGCCAGGGGCGTTGAAGAAAAACTGTTTTTT. This sequence encodes CAGARGVEEKLFF.

This clonotype was found many times. The chain combines TRBV20-1 with TRBJ2-5; D is possibly TRBD1 or TRBD2 (5 bases each). The CDR3 length is 14 residues. Germline V gives CDR1 DFQATT, CDR2 SNEGSKA (reference sequence). Deletions cut 6 bases from V and 5 bases from J, with 19 bases between. The DNA of the CDR3 is TGCAGTGCCACCCCGGGGCTAGTCGGGGAGACCCAGTACTTC. Translating gives CSATPGLVGETQYF.

This clonotype was observed many times. The chain couples TRBV25-1 to TRBJ2-3, with 7 bases lining up with TRBD1. The CDR3 sequence is 13 residues long. The germline gives CDR1 MGHDK, CDR2 SYGVNS. The V gene end was trimmed by 8 bases and the J gene end by 2 bases; junction bases not matched to a gene: 4. Here the CDR3 DNA reads TGTGCCAGCGTGGGACAGCTCACAGATACGCAGTATTTT. Encoded protein: CASVGQLTDTQYF.

At least ten counts were recorded for this clonotype. This sequence joins TRBV7-9 and TRBJ1-4; D remains ambiguous. Germline loops: CDR1 SEHNR, CDR2 FQNEAQ (reference sequence). CDR3 length: 14 amino acids. Trimming stripped 2 bases from V and 8 bases from J, with 12 bases between. The CDR3 loop reads CASSLNRGPEKLFF. In DNA, the CDR3 is TGTGCCAGCAGCTTAAACAGAGGCCCGGAAAAACTGTTTTTT. The full variable domain, in which reference TRBV7-9 and TRBJ1-4 provide the parts outside the CDR3, is DTGVSQNPRHKITKRGQNVTFRCDPISEHNRLYWYRQTLGQGPEFLTYFQNEAQLEKSRLLSDRFSAERPKGSFSTLEIQRTEQGDSAMYLCASSLNRGPEKLFFGSGTQLSVL.

The table lists this clonotype with many counts. The J gene is TRBJ2-5, the V gene TRBV29-1, with TRBD2 identical over 9 bases. Germline V lookup: CDR1 SQVTM, CDR2 ANQGSEA. The CDR3 contains 12 residues. V was pared by 7 bases and J by 5 bases, with 5 bases of the junction left unmatched. The CDR3 sequence is CSGGGVKETQYF. The DNA of the CDR3 is TGCAGCGGCGGGGGGGTAAAGGAGACCCAGTACTTC.

This clonotype has a count of ten or more. The V gene is TRBV6-6, the J gene TRBJ2-7, with TRBD2 matching over 10 bases. This CDR3 comprises 14 residues. V was pared by 4 bases and J by 6 bases, with 6 bases of the junction left unmatched. Germline V CDR1 and CDR2: MNHNY, SVGAGI (reference sequence). Here the CDR3 reads CASSSSGRAIEQYF. The CDR3, as DNA: TGTGCCAGCAGTTCAAGCGGGAGGGCCATCGAGCAGTACTTC.

This clonotype has a count of ten or more. J is TRBJ1-1 and V is TRBV6-1; tentatively, D is TRBD1 (6 bases). V lost 6 bases to trimming and J lost 2 bases, with 19 bases between them. The CDR3 totals 16 residues. Germline assignment: CDR1 MNHNS and CDR2 SASEGT. The CDR3 is CASSQGGYLVNTEAFF. Here the CDR3 DNA reads TGTGCCAGCAGCCAAGGGGGGTATTTGGTAAACACTGAAGCTTTCTTT.